This T cell receptor beta chain was documented in a study of T-cell reconstitution after alpha-beta-depleted transplantation in children. This clonotype was seen a few times. A library of TCRbeta sequences, prepared with unique molecular identifiers, was generated. One entry per CDR3 protein results from TCRdb running MiXCR on the PCR reads. The data hold about 400,000 distinct CDR3 sequences, with over 20% observed a single time. Per the germline V gene, CDR1 is SGHTA and CDR2 is FQGTGA. The V and J ends lost 0 bases and 7 bases respectively, with 13 bases between them. This CDR3 region has 16 residues.

The chain joins TRBV7-3 to TRBJ1-6; D unresolved. The TCR was taken from a human donor who donated a stem cell graft to a child with acute myeloid leukemia. Specimen: PBMCs from the stem cell graft donor, collected from the stem cell graft. The CDR3 sequence is CASSLTGAGRNSPLHF. The CDR3 nucleotides read TGTGCCAGCAGCTTAACCGGCGCCGGACGAAATTCACCCCTCCACTTT.